These 28 T cell receptor beta chains came from one sample sequenced in a study of CD8 T cells in Susac syndrome. An amount of RNA that ranged from about 0.45 to 1 ug was reverse transcribed with random hexamers. TCRdb used MiXCR to reprocess the immunoSEQ multiplex PCR reads, holding one entry per CDR3 protein. The table records tens of thousands of distinct CDR3 sequences, nearly 96% of them present only once. The material sequenced was CD4+ T cells from PBMCs. The receptors here all came from a human donor with multiple sclerosis.

The gene calls are TRBV5-1 and TRBJ1-1, with D uncertain. The CDR3 spans 14 residues. Germline V gives CDR1 SGHRS, CDR2 YFSETQ. With 0 bases removed from V and 1 base from J, the gap between germline ends came to 7 bases. CDR3 loop: CASSLAVRNTEAFF. DNA for the CDR3: TGCGCCAGCAGCTTGGCCGTCAGGAACACTGAAGCTTTCTTT. Combining the CDR3 with reference TRBV5-1 and TRBJ1-1 gives the whole variable domain KAGVTQTPRYLIKTRGQQVTLSCSPISGHRSVSWYQQTPGQGLQFLFEYFSETQRNKGNFPGRFSGRQFSNSRSEMNVSTLELGDSALYLCASSLAVRNTEAFFGQGTRLTVV.

For the CDR3, the DNA is TGCAGTGCTCCGGACAGGCTCAAGGGTGAGCAGTTCTTC. Translated, it gives CSAPDRLKGEQFF. This chain uses TRBV20-1 with TRBJ2-1; 7 positions agree with TRBD1. Germline-derived CDR1 and CDR2 are DFQATT and SNEGSKA (reference sequence). The CDR3 is 13 residues long. Trimming took 5 bases from V and 9 from J; bases not matched to a gene: 10.

The V call is TRBV11-2, the J call TRBJ1-3; unclear D gene. This CDR3 has 17 residues. CDR1 and CDR2 from the germline V gene are SGHAT and FQNNGV. V lost 2 bases and J 0 bases, leaving 14 bases between the germline ends. CDR3 bases: TGTGCCAGCAGCTTATCGACCGGCAGACCCTCTGGAAACACCATATATTTT. It translates to CASSLSTGRPSGNTIYF.

V usage is TRBV12-3 or TRBV12-4 and J usage is TRBJ2-3, with D maybe TRBD2 (7 bases). The V end lost 7 bases, the J end lost 2 bases, and 19 bases lay between the germline ends. This CDR3 has 16 amino acids. The CDR3 nucleotides read TGTGCCAGCATCCCTCTTAGGGGGGGGGTCACAGATACGCAGTATTTT. It translates to CASIPLRGGVTDTQYF.

The V and J genes are TRBV20-1 and TRBJ2-1; D gene uncertain. The V and J ends lost 1 base and 6 bases respectively, with 4 bases between them. This CDR3 is built from 11 residues. Germline CDR1 reads DFQATT; CDR2 reads SNEGSKA (reference sequence). The CDR3 protein is CSARVFNEQFF. Here the CDR3 DNA reads TGCAGTGCTAGAGTCTTCAATGAGCAGTTCTTC.

The chain uses TRBV3-1 and TRBJ2-7; possible D gene TRBD1, 6 bases. From germline, CDR1 is LGHDT and CDR2 YNNKEL (reference sequence). V shed 2 bases and J shed 9 bases, with 17 bases lying between them. The CDR3 contains 14 residues. DNA of the CDR3: TGTGCCAGCAGCCAACTACAGGGTACAAGCCCGCAGTACTTC. Translating gives CASSQLQGTSPQYF.

Comment on this clonotype: A junction boundary mismatches the germline segment, possibly from a read error. The chain recombines TRBV9 with TRBJ1-2; 9 bases agree with TRBD1. From germline, CDR1 is SGDLS and CDR2 YYNGEE. The CDR3 totals 14 residues. CDR3 coding DNA: TGTGCCAGCAACGTAGGGACAGGGAACTATGGCTACACCTTC. It codes for CASNVGTGNYGYTF.

The rearrangement uses TRBV7-2 and TRBJ2-5; 9 bases match TRBD1. CDR1 and CDR2 from the germline V gene are SGHTA and FQGNSA. The CDR3 sequence is 16 residues long. Germline trimming cut 1 base from V and 6 bases from J; bases unmatched to any gene: 9. This CDR3 reads CASSLGGTGGGQTQYF. The CDR3 nucleotides are TGTGCCAGCAGCTTAGGGGGCACAGGGGGCGGGCAGACCCAGTACTTC.

The CDR3 nucleotides are TGCAGTGCCCGGACAGTTTCTGCCAACGTCCTGACTTTC. Protein sequence: CSARTVSANVLTF. The genes are TRBV20-1 and TRBJ2-6; D may be TRBD1 (6 bases). V shed 6 bases and J shed 7 bases, with 13 bases lying between them. Per germline, CDR1 DFQATT and CDR2 SNEGSKA (reference sequence). CDR3 length: 13 residues.

The chain is built from TRBV20-1 and TRBJ1-1; D gene unclear. This CDR3 is 13 amino acids long. Trimming shortened V by 0 bases and J by 0 bases, and 5 bases separated the two germline ends. Germline CDR1 reads DFQATT; CDR2 reads SNEGSKA (reference sequence). DNA of the CDR3: TGCAGTGCTAGAGACACCCTGAACACTGAAGCTTTCTTT. Its translation is CSARDTLNTEAFF.

The chain couples TRBV27 to TRBJ2-1; TRBD2 aligns across 9 bases. Losses at the gene ends were 3 bases for V and 6 bases for J; bases not matched to a gene: 6. The germline V gene has CDR1 MNHEY and CDR2 SMNVEV (reference sequence). This CDR3 comprises 15 residues. CDR3 coding DNA: TGTGCCAGCAGTTTTACAAGCGGGGGGCCCAATGAGCAGTTCTTC. Translated: CASSFTSGGPNEQFF.

The CDR3: CASSQDLPGTYEQYF. The DNA of the CDR3 is TGTGCCAGCAGCCAAGATCTTCCCGGCACCTACGAGCAGTACTTC. The V gene is TRBV3-1, the J gene TRBJ2-7, with D uncertain. Trimming left V 0 bases short and J 2 bases short, with 11 bases between. CDR1 is LGHDT, CDR2 YNNKEL, per germline (reference sequence). The CDR3 is 15 amino acids.

The chain joins TRBV9 to TRBJ2-5, with TRBD1 matching over 11 bases. Trimming took 4 bases from V and 5 from J; bases not matched to a gene: 10. The CDR3 length is 16 residues. The germline CDR1 and CDR2 sequences are SGDLS and YYNGEE. The CDR3 nucleotides are TGTGCCAGCAGCCTCGATTCCGGGACAGGGGGGGAGACCCAGTACTTC. Protein: CASSLDSGTGGETQYF.

The rearrangement joins TRBV30 to TRBJ2-5; TRBD2 is a possible D gene (7 bases). This CDR3 region has 13 residues. Trimming cost V 4 bases and J 5 bases, with 14 bases left between them. The germline V gene encodes CDR1 GTSNPN and CDR2 SVGIG (reference sequence). DNA for the CDR3: TGTGCCTGGAAGGGGGGGGCGATCGAGACCCAGTACTTC. It encodes CAWKGGAIETQYF.

The chain couples TRBV11-1 to TRBJ1-1; D remains unclear. The V gene's germline CDR1 is SGHAT and CDR2 FQDESV (reference sequence). V lost 1 base and J 1 base, leaving 4 bases between the germline ends. The CDR3 has 13 residues. The CDR3 region has the DNA TGTGCCAGCAGCTTAGAACCGAACACTGAAGCTTTCTTT. Its protein product is CASSLEPNTEAFF.

This chain connects TRBV5-4 to TRBJ2-1; 10 positions match TRBD2. CDR1 SGHNT and CDR2 YYREEE come from the germline V gene (reference sequence). CDR3 length equals 18 residues. Trimming removed 0 bases from V and 8 bases from J; junction bases left unmatched: 14. As DNA, the CDR3 is TGTGCCAGCAGCTTGGGGTCGGTAGCGGGGGGACTCCGCTATGAGCAGTTCTTC. It yields the protein CASSLGSVAGGLRYEQFF. The variable domain in full, completed from reference TRBV5-4 and TRBJ2-1, reads ETGVTQSPTHLIKTRGQQVTLRCSSQSGHNTVSWYQQALGQGPQFIFQYYREEENGRGNFPPRFSGLQFPNYSSELNVNALELDDSALYLCASSLGSVAGGLRYEQFFGPGTRLTVL.

The chain uses TRBV20-1 and TRBJ2-1, with D unclear. Germline assignment: CDR1 DFQATT and CDR2 SNEGSKA (reference sequence). V lost 3 bases and J 3 bases, leaving 9 bases between the germline ends. CDR3 length: 13 amino acids. The CDR3 reads CSASAYIYNEQFF. The CDR3 nucleotides are TGCAGTGCTAGTGCCTATATCTACAATGAGCAGTTCTTC.

This clonotype was seen a handful of times. The chain couples TRBV29-1 to TRBJ2-1; maybe TRBD2 (6 bases). Germline values: CDR1 SQVTM, CDR2 ANQGSEA. Deletions cut 3 bases from V and 5 bases from J, with 14 bases between. The CDR3 runs 14 residues. Written as DNA, the CDR3 is TGCAGCGTTGACCCTTCGGGGGTCCACAATGAGCAGTTCTTC. The encoded protein is CSVDPSGVHNEQFF.

V usage is TRBV14 and J usage is TRBJ2-7; D not certain. This CDR3 is 15 amino acids long. Germline V gives CDR1 SGHDN, CDR2 FVKESK. Trimming took off 4 bases at V and 3 bases at J, with 16 bases between the two ends. The CDR3 DNA reads TGTGCCAGCAGCCCACGGAAGAGCAGTCTCTACGAGCAGTACTTC. It is translated as CASSPRKSSLYEQYF. The full variable domain, its missing parts supplied by reference TRBV14 and TRBJ2-7, is EAGVTQFPSHSVIEKGQTVTLRCDPISGHDNLYWYRRVMGKEIKFLLHFVKESKQDESGMPNNRFLAERTGGTYSTLKVQPAELEDSGVYFCASSPRKSSLYEQYFGPGTRLTVT.

The gene calls are TRBV6-5 and TRBJ2-5; D is uncertain. Trimming removed 0 bases from V and 2 bases from J, with 10 bases in between. Germline-derived CDR1 and CDR2 are MNHEY and SVGAGI. The CDR3 contains 15 residues. In nucleotides, the CDR3 is TGTGCCAGCAGTTACTCAGGGAACTCACAAGAGACCCAGTACTTC. This encodes CASSYSGNSQETQYF.

The rearrangement uses TRBV24-1 and TRBJ2-5, with 10 bases fitting TRBD1. Unmatched junction bases numbered 4, after V lost 2 bases and J lost 5 bases. The germline V gene has CDR1 KGHDR and CDR2 SFDVKD. The CDR3 runs to 15 residues. The CDR3 spells CATSDWDRGGETQYF. CDR3 nucleotides: TGTGCCACCAGTGATTGGGACAGGGGTGGGGAGACCCAGTACTTC.

This clonotype has only a few counts. The rearrangement joins TRBV29-1 to TRBJ2-1; 14 nucleotides match TRBD2. The trim removed 5 bases at V and 0 bases at J, leaving 9 bases unmatched. This CDR3 is 18 amino acids long. Germline V gene lookup returns CDR1 SQVTM and CDR2 ANQGSEA. CDR3 nucleotide sequence: TGCAGCGTTCAAAGGGGACTAGCGGGGGCCCGCTCCTACAATGAGCAGTTCTTC. Encoded protein: CSVQRGLAGARSYNEQFF.

The sample holds one count of this clonotype. This chain links TRBV29-1 with TRBJ2-5, with D possibly matching TRBD2 (5 bases). Per germline, CDR1 SQVTM and CDR2 ANQGSEA. V was cut by 6 bases and J by 4 bases, with 6 bases left in between. There are 10 residues in the CDR3. Here the CDR3 reads CSVGLETQYF. The CDR3 DNA sequence: TGCAGCGTCGGACTAGAGACCCAGTACTTC. Variable domain in full (rest from reference TRBV29-1 and TRBJ2-5): SAVISQKPSRDICQRGTSLTIQCQVDSQVTMMFWYRQQPGQSLTLIATANQGSEATYESGFVIDKFPISRPNLTFSTLTVSNMSPEDSSIYLCSVGLETQYFGPGTRLLVL.

This chain uses TRBV18 with TRBJ2-3, with 8 bases matching TRBD2. CDR1 KGHSH and CDR2 LQKENI come from the germline V gene. CDR3 length: 17 amino acids. Trimming cost V 2 bases and J 0 bases; bases outside gene matches: 7. In DNA form, the CDR3 reads TGTGCCAGCTCACCAGGTGGACTAGCCGCAAGCACAGATACGCAGTATTTT. Translation: CASSPGGLAASTDTQYF.

V and J are TRBV29-1 and TRBJ1-2; 11 bases align to TRBD1. V gave up 6 bases and J gave up 8 bases; unmatched junction bases: 8. The CDR3 extends over 13 amino acids. The germline V gene has CDR1 SQVTM and CDR2 ANQGSEA. CDR3 amino acids: CSVYRDRGSGYTF. The CDR3 nucleotides read TGCAGCGTCTACCGGGACAGGGGGAGCGGCTACACCTTC.

The chain employs TRBV11-3 and TRBJ1-1; TRBD1 agrees at 8 bases. With V trimmed by 3 bases and J by 1 base, 1 base remained unmatched. CDR3 length: 14 residues. Looked up from germline, CDR1 is SGHNT and CDR2 is YENEEA. The DNA of the CDR3 is TGTGCCAGCAGCTTCAGGGGGCCGAACACTGAAGCTTTCTTT. Amino acids: CASSFRGPNTEAFF.

This clonotype came up once. This sequence joins TRBV3-1 and TRBJ2-7; D gene unclear. V was trimmed by 5 bases and J by 1 base, leaving 6 bases between them. Germline V gene data show CDR1 as LGHDT and CDR2 as YNNKEL (reference sequence). The CDR3 is made up of 12 amino acids. The CDR3 sequence is CASSVSSYEQYF. The CDR3 coding sequence is TGTGCCAGCAGCGTGTCGTCCTACGAGCAGTACTTC.

The CDR3 DNA follows: TGTGCCAGCAGGTGGACAGGGATGGATCCCCTCCACTTT. Its translation is CASRWTGMDPLHF. The rearrangement uses TRBV12-3 or TRBV12-4 and TRBJ1-6, with TRBD1 matching 8 bases. CDR3 length equals 13 residues. V was pared by 6 bases and J by 13 bases, with 8 bases of the junction left unmatched.